Here is one T cell receptor beta chain with its context. Its antigen is currently not known. No base quality values were provided; no much bigger clone lies one nucleotide off. Systemically healthy Caucasian individuals from Russia, some 38 in total and aged roughly 6 to 90 years, were included as donors. Each donor gave ten milliliters of peripheral blood, collected into EDTA-treated Vacutainer tubes. Ficoll-Paque density-gradient centrifugation was used to isolate PBMCs, with at least 6.5 million per sample. Trizol reagent was used to extract total RNA from the PBMCs, yielding at least 5.5 micrograms per sample. Naive CD45RAhigh/CD27high T cell percentages were measured by flow cytometry on a PBMC aliquot from every donor. Trimming leaves V shorter by 6 bases and J shorter by 3 bases, with the junction holding 3 bases beyond the gene matches. From a lookup of the germline V gene, CDR1 and CDR2 are MNHNS and SASEGT. The CDR3, cysteine through phenylalanine, is 14 amino acids long. Only the CDR3 DNA stays, 42 bases, in frame from base 1.

Receptor amplification or capture employed 5' RACE. Reads for this sample came from an Illumina HiSeq 2500. A second PCR of about 7 to 12 cycles was performed with a sample-barcoded 5' primer and a J-beta primer mix. Each TCR beta cDNA molecule received a unique molecular identifier from a template-switch 5' adaptor carrying 12 random nucleotides. At least 2.5 million CDR3-containing paired-end reads were obtained from each sample. All of the RNA was converted into first-strand cDNA using the Mint cDNA synthesis kit, with a TRBC-specific oligonucleotide serving as the primer. All cDNA was treated with uracil-DNA glycosylase and then went through a first 18-cycle PCR with the universal primers M1SS and BC2_uni_R. The authors processed their data as follows. For normalization, 1 million high-quality reads, each with a distinct molecular identifier, were randomly selected from each sample. Instead of being binned into consensus sequences, reads that shared molecular identifiers were thrown out. MiTCR, with a Q25 quality threshold and the strictest error-elimination algorithm, was used for CDR3 identification, clonotype clustering and error correction. A nonparametric unseen species model with Euler transformation was used to estimate a lower bound on total TCR beta diversity. In TCRdb, the public reads were trimmed at Q25 with fastp and aligned with MiXCR, with productive beta chains retained. Rows with a matching CDR3 protein are joined into one entry that keeps the most common DNA and genes. TCRdb's processing, not the study's, gives the V and J calls here. Within this sample are hundreds of thousands of distinct CDR3 sequences, with more than 35% of them counted one time only. The ten largest make up about a sixth of the sample.

The data originate from a study of blood T cells in healthy people across ages (dated by TCRdb to between 2015 and 2016). Background for the entire study: In model experiments, template switching captured about one uniquely barcoded TCR beta cDNA molecule for every two T cells. Age-related changes in TCR beta repertoire diversity were measured in the study by deep sequencing normalized with unique cDNA molecular identifiers. The donors were split into four age groups: young (average roughly 15 years), middle-aged (roughly 40), aged (62) and long-lived (about 74). To avoid experimental bias, donors of different ages were spread randomly across the sequencing lanes. The study analyzed two additional independent replicas of 1 million unique cDNA reads from the same blood draw for two donors, one aged 18 to 29 and one aged 80 or older.

Overall results and qualifications from the work: A strong correlation was found between observed TCR beta diversity and the percentage of naive T cells measured by flow cytometry. Since profiling was done on bulk unsorted PBMCs, naive and antigen-experienced compartments could not be conclusively compared. Because the CMV infection status of the donors was unknown, age-related changes in expanded clonotypes may potentially have been confounded. As age increased, observed TCR beta diversity per million T cells dropped in a roughly linear way, and a significant reduction was already evident by age roughly 36. Compared with the aged group, the long-lived group had more naive CD4+ T cells, fewer expanded clones and increased TCR diversity, suggesting age selection. Total diversity estimates from one million sequenced T cells were considered lower bounds and underestimates.

The sequence was obtained from an elderly man in good health. Sequenced: blood. The chain uses TRBV6-1 and TRBJ2-1, with 9 bases in between that match TRBD2. Here is the DNA: TGTGCCAGCAGGTTAGCGGGAGTCTACAATGAGCAGTTCTTC. It translates to CASRLAGVYNEQFF.